Presented here are 25 T cell receptor beta chains from one specimen sequenced in a study of vaccination effects on CD4 cells after COVID-19. Method: immunoSEQ multiplex PCR; TCRdb's copy keeps in-frame clones and lacks some. The table has approximately 44,000 clones, approximately 80% seen once. Ahead of sequencing, the ViraFEST assay grew antigen-specific CD4+ T cells using viral peptide pools. Subsequent to a culture period of around eleven days, CD4+ T cells were isolated. None of these healthy vaccinees had been infected with SARS-CoV-2 before vaccination. These TCRs' antigens remain unknown. Specimen: CD4+ T cells from PBMCs cultured with HCoV-NL63 spike peptides, collected before COVID-19 vaccination. The receptor source for this set is a human donor who received a COVID-19 vaccine.

The rearrangement joins TRBV5-1 to TRBJ1-2, with 9 bases lining up with TRBD1. This CDR3 is 15 amino acids long. Germline loops: CDR1 SGHRS, CDR2 YFSETQ. V was clipped by 3 bases and J by 4 bases; unmatched bases: 7. Here the CDR3 DNA reads TGCGCCAGCAGCTCTGGGACAGGGATTTCCTATGGCTACACCTTC. Translation gives CASSSGTGISYGYTF.

This chain connects TRBV27 to TRBJ2-2, with a possible D match to TRBD2 (6 bases). Trimming removed 3 bases from V and 2 bases from J, with 7 bases in between. The CDR3 length is 14 residues. The germline V gene has CDR1 MNHEY and CDR2 SMNVEV (reference sequence). The chain's CDR3 is CASSLTRNTGELFF. The CDR3 region has the DNA TGTGCCAGCAGTTTGACTAGAAACACCGGGGAGCTGTTTTTT.

This clone occurred once. The J gene is TRBJ1-1, the V gene TRBV18; 9 nucleotides line up with TRBD1. Germline V lookup: CDR1 KGHSH, CDR2 LQKENI. This CDR3 contains 15 residues. J lost 1 base, V lost 4 bases, and 4 bases had no gene match. CDR3 residues: CASSRDRAENTEAFF. DNA for the CDR3: TGTGCCAGCTCACGGGACAGGGCCGAGAACACTGAAGCTTTCTTT.

V and J are TRBV5-5 and TRBJ2-5; D perhaps matches TRBD1 (6 bases). In germline, CDR1 is SGHKS, CDR2 YYEKEE (reference sequence). The CDR3 is 14 residues long. Deletions cut 2 bases from V and 2 bases from J, with 10 bases between. Written as DNA, the CDR3 is TGTGCCAGCAGCTTAGCCCAGGGGCAAGAGACCCAGTACTTC. This translates into CASSLAQGQETQYF.

V gene TRBV5-8 combines with J gene TRBJ1-6, with TRBD1 matching 8 bases. The CDR3 has 14 amino acids. The V gene's germline CDR1 is SGHTS and CDR2 YDEGEE. With 3 bases clipped from V and 11 bases from J, the junction kept 7 bases outside the gene matches. CDR3 in amino acids: CASSYGQGLTPLHF. DNA of the CDR3: TGTGCCAGCAGCTACGGACAGGGATTGACACCCCTCCACTTT.

This clone was counted a single time. J is TRBJ1-1 and V is TRBV6-1; no firm D call. The germline gives CDR1 MNHNS, CDR2 SASEGT. Trimming removed 2 bases from V and 5 bases from J, with 9 bases in between. The CDR3 runs to 13 residues. The CDR3 nucleotides read TGTGCCAGCAGTGAAAAGGGTTTAACTGAAGCTTTCTTT. It codes for CASSEKGLTEAFF.

In this sample, this clone turned up once. The rearrangement links TRBV7-2 to TRBJ2-7; 7 bases are a match to TRBD2. The CDR3 loop spans 16 amino acids. V was clipped by 2 bases and J by 4 bases; unmatched bases: 11. CDR1 and CDR2 from the germline V gene are SGHTA and FQGNSA. The CDR3 loop reads CASSLTGRGSGYEQYV. The CDR3 DNA reads TGTGCCAGCAGCTTAACCGGGCGGGGGAGCGGTTACGAGCAGTACGTC.

The chain carries TRBV7-3 and TRBJ2-3, with D unclear. The germline gives CDR1 SGHTA, CDR2 FQGTGA. This CDR3 has 15 residues. Deletions cut 0 bases from V and 2 bases from J, with 9 bases between. CDR3 region: CASSLTFAFTDTQYF. Written as DNA, the CDR3 is TGTGCCAGCAGCTTAACGTTCGCTTTCACAGATACGCAGTATTTT.

This rearrangement joins TRBV4-1 to TRBJ1-4; D ambiguous. V lost 4 bases to trimming and J lost 0 bases, with 9 bases between them. The CDR3 has 15 residues. Germline V gives CDR1 MGHRA, CDR2 YSYEKL. The chain's CDR3 is CASSRLGATNEKLFF. CDR3 sequence (DNA): TGCGCCAGCAGCCGTCTAGGAGCAACTAATGAAAAACTGTTTTTT.

The chain combines TRBV6-4 with TRBJ2-4; D perhaps matches TRBD1 (5 bases). This CDR3 is built from 15 residues. Germline CDR1 is MRHNA and CDR2 is SNTAGT. V was clipped by 6 bases and J by 7 bases, with 19 bases between them. Here the CDR3 DNA reads TGTGCCAGCAGCGAATCGGACATCCCTGGGAACATTCAGTACTTC. It translates to CASSESDIPGNIQYF.

The V call is TRBV2, the J call TRBJ1-6; 10 bases fit TRBD1. From germline, CDR1 is SNHLY and CDR2 FYNNEI. Trimming at V came to 6 bases and at J to 7 bases, leaving 9 bases not matched to a gene. The CDR3 runs to 16 residues. The CDR3 bases are TGTGCCAGCAGCACCGGGACAGGGGCGCGGAATTCACCCCTCCACTTT. It yields the protein CASSTGTGARNSPLHF.

The chain couples TRBV13 to TRBJ2-3, with 7 bases lining up with TRBD2. Losses at the gene ends were 2 bases for V and 6 bases for J; bases not matched to a gene: 5. This CDR3 has 14 amino acids. Per the germline V gene, CDR1 is PRHDT and CDR2 is FYEKMQ (reference sequence). The CDR3 loop is CASSLQGLPDTQYF. CDR3 coding DNA: TGTGCCAGCAGCTTACAGGGACTACCCGATACGCAGTATTTT.

The chain employs TRBV7-2 and TRBJ2-2; D possibly corresponds to TRBD2 (5 bases). The V gene lost 1 base and the J gene lost 5 bases, with 8 bases spanning the gap. CDR1 and CDR2 (germline): SGHTA, FQGNSA. The CDR3 covers 14 residues. The CDR3 reads CASSLGAGTGELFF. For the CDR3, the DNA is TGTGCCAGCAGCTTAGGGGCGGGTACCGGGGAGCTGTTTTTT.

The V call is TRBV6-6, the J call TRBJ1-1, with 7 bases identical to TRBD1. The V and J ends lost 9 bases and 1 base, in that order; junction bases with no gene match: 8. Looked up from germline, CDR1 is MNHNY and CDR2 is SVGAGI (reference sequence). The CDR3 runs 14 residues. The CDR3: CASTKQGTNTEAFF. The CDR3 nucleotides read TGTGCCAGTACAAAACAGGGGACGAACACTGAAGCTTTCTTT.

The rearrangement uses TRBV9 and TRBJ2-2; the D is unclear. This CDR3 region has 16 residues. V was trimmed by 3 bases and J by 0 bases, leaving 12 bases between them. Germline V gene data show CDR1 as SGDLS and CDR2 as YYNGEE. CDR3 residues: CASSADPTSNTGELFF. The DNA for the CDR3 is TGTGCCAGCAGCGCGGACCCGACTTCGAACACCGGGGAGCTGTTTTTT.

The chain employs TRBV5-1 and TRBJ2-1; 7 nucleotides match TRBD1. The trim removed 6 bases at V and 12 bases at J, leaving 9 bases unmatched. CDR1 and CDR2 from the germline V gene are SGHRS and YFSETQ. CDR3 length: 12 amino acids. The CDR3 protein is CASKFEGARQFF. CDR3 bases: TGCGCCAGCAAGTTCGAGGGGGCGAGGCAGTTCTTC. Full variable domain (outside the CDR3, taken from reference TRBV5-1 and TRBJ2-1): KAGVTQTPRYLIKTRGQQVTLSCSPISGHRSVSWYQQTPGQGLQFLFEYFSETQRNKGNFPGRFSGRQFSNSRSEMNVSTLELGDSALYLCASKFEGARQFFGPGTRLTVL.

This clone was seen once. The V and J genes are TRBV18 and TRBJ1-5, with 11 bases fitting TRBD1. Germline V gene lookup returns CDR1 KGHSH and CDR2 LQKENI. There are 18 residues in the CDR3. The V gene end was trimmed by 1 base and the J gene end by 6 bases; junction bases not matched to a gene: 11. Here the CDR3 reads CASSPRRTGQGDSQPQHF. Written as DNA, the CDR3 is TGTGCCAGCTCACCACGACGAACGGGACAGGGGGACAGTCAGCCCCAGCATTTT.

V and J are TRBV6-5 and TRBJ1-5; 8 nucleotides match TRBD1. Germline CDR1 and CDR2: MNHEY and SVGAGI. CDR3 length: 14 amino acids. V was pared by 4 bases and J by 6 bases, with 5 bases of the junction left unmatched. The CDR3 DNA follows: TGTGCCAGCAGTTCCGGACAGGGCAGTCAGCCCCAGCATTTT. Its translation is CASSSGQGSQPQHF.

The CDR3 loop is CASSPWGSGGLNEQFF. The CDR3 bases are TGCGCCAGCAGCCCGTGGGGTAGCGGGGGGTTGAATGAGCAGTTCTTC. The V and J genes are TRBV4-1 and TRBJ2-1; 10 bases align to TRBD2. Per germline, CDR1 MGHRA and CDR2 YSYEKL. J was trimmed by 7 bases and V by 4 bases; bases with no gene match: 10. The CDR3 is made up of 16 amino acids.

The V and J genes are TRBV25-1 and TRBJ1-1, with D possibly being TRBD1 (6 bases). This CDR3 comprises 14 residues. The V and J ends lost 5 bases and 2 bases respectively, with 12 bases between them. CDR1 is MGHDK and CDR2 is SYGVNS in the germline V gene. Here the CDR3 DNA reads TGTGCCAGCAGTCAGCCCGGGACAAACACTGAAGCTTTCTTT. This translates into CASSQPGTNTEAFF.

This clone was seen just once. The chain joins TRBV11-2 to TRBJ1-2; unclear D gene. Trimming removed 5 bases at V and 8 bases at J, with 18 bases between. The CDR3 extends over 14 amino acids. Per germline, CDR1 SGHAT and CDR2 FQNNGV. The CDR3 reads CASSTPRGLGGYTF. CDR3 sequence (DNA): TGTGCCAGCAGCACCCCCAGAGGGTTGGGAGGCTACACCTTC.

This chain links TRBV9 with TRBJ1-5, with D possibly TRBD1 on 6 matching bases. V lost 4 bases and J 5 bases, leaving 13 bases between the germline ends. The germline V gene has CDR1 SGDLS and CDR2 YYNGEE. The CDR3 extends over 14 amino acids. The CDR3 region has the DNA TGTGCCAGCAGCCAACAGGGAGGGGATCAGCCCCAGCATTTT. This encodes CASSQQGGDQPQHF.

Here the CDR3 reads CASGTGGNGYTF. The CDR3 bases are TGTGCTAGTGGGACAGGGGGCAATGGCTACACCTTC. This chain connects TRBV12-5 to TRBJ1-2; 10 nucleotides align to TRBD1. Germline CDR1 and CDR2: LGHNT and FRNRAP. This CDR3 spans 12 amino acids. The trim removed 6 bases at V and 6 bases at J, leaving 1 base unmatched.

This rearrangement joins TRBV6-2 or TRBV6-3 to TRBJ2-7; 15 nucleotides align to TRBD2. V lost 4 bases to trimming and J lost 0 bases; unmatched junction nucleotides: 7. Germline-derived CDR1 and CDR2 are MNHEY and SVGEGT. This CDR3 has 18 amino acids. The CDR3 bases are TGTGCCAGCAGTTCCGGGACTAGCGGGGGGCAGAGCTCCTACGAGCAGTACGTC. Translated: CASSSGTSGGQSSYEQYV.

The rearrangement links TRBV7-3 to TRBJ1-1; D is possibly TRBD1 (5 bases). V shed 1 base and J shed 5 bases, with 11 bases lying between them. The length of the CDR3 is 14 residues. CDR1 is SGHTA and CDR2 is FQGTGA in the germline V gene. The DNA for the CDR3 is TGTGCCAGCAGCTTAAGGGGGGGTGGAACTGAAGCTTTCTTT. Protein sequence: CASSLRGGGTEAFF.